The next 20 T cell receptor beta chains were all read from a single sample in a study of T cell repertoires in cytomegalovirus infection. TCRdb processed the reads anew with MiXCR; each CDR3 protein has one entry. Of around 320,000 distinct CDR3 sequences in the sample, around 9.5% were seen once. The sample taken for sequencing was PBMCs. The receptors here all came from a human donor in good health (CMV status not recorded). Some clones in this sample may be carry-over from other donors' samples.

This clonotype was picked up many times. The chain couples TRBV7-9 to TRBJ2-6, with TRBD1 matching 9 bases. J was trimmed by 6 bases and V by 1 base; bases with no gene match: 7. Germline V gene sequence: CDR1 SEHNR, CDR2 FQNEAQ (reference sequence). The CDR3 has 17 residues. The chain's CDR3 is CASSLGLDRGKANVLTF. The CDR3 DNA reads TGTGCCAGCAGCTTAGGACTGGACAGGGGAAAGGCCAACGTCCTGACTTTC.

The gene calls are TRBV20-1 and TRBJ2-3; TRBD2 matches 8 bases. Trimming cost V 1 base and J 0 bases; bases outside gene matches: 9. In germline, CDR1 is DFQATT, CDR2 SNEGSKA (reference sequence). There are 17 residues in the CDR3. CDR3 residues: CSARAISGGASTDTQYF. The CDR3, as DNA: TGCAGTGCTAGAGCTATATCCGGGGGGGCTAGCACAGATACGCAGTATTTT.

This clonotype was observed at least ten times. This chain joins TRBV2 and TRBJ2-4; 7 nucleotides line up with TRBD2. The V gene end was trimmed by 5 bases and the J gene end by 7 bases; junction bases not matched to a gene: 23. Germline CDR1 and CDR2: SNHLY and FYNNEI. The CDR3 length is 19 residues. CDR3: CASSTLVARAGVGRNIQYF. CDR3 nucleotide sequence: TGTGCCAGCAGTACTCTAGTGGCCCGGGCGGGGGTCGGACGTAACATTCAGTACTTC.

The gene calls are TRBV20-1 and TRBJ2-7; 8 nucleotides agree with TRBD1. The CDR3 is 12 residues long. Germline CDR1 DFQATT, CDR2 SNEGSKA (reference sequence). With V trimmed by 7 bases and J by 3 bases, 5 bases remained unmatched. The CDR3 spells CSGTGPGYEQYF. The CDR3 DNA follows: TGCAGTGGGACAGGGCCGGGCTACGAGCAGTACTTC.

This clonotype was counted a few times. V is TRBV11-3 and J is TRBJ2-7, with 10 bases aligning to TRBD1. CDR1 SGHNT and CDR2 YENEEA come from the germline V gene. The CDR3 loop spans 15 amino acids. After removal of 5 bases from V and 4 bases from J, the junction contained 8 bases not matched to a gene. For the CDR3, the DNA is TGTGCCAGCAGCCCTCAGACAGGGGGCTCATACGAGCAGTACTTC. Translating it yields CASSPQTGGSYEQYF.

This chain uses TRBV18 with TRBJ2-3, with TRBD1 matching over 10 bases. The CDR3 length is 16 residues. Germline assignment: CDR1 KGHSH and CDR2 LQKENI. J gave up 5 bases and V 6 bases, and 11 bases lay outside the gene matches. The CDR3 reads CASSRIRQGAGDTQYF. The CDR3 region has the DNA TGTGCCAGCTCCCGCATACGACAGGGGGCTGGAGATACGCAGTATTTT.

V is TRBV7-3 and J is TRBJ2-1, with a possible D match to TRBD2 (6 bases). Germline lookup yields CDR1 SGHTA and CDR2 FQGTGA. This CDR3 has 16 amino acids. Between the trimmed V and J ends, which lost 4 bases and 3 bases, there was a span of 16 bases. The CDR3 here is CASSSEERVGYNEQFF. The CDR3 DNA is TGTGCCAGCAGCTCGGAGGAGCGGGTTGGCTACAATGAGCAGTTCTTC. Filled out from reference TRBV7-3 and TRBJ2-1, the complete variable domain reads GAGVSQTPSNKVTEKGKYVELRCDPISGHTALYWYRQSLGQGPEFLIYFQGTGAADDSGLPNDRFFAVRPEGSVSTLKIQRTERGDSAVYLCASSSEERVGYNEQFFGPGTRLTVL.

CDR3: CSAGNRDQETQYF. CDR3 nucleotides: TGCAGTGCGGGGAACCGGGACCAAGAGACCCAGTACTTC. The chain has TRBV20-1 and TRBJ2-5; unclear D gene. The ends were cut back, 6 bases at V and 0 bases at J, with 11 bases in the middle. In germline, CDR1 is DFQATT, CDR2 SNEGSKA (reference sequence). The CDR3 spans 13 residues.

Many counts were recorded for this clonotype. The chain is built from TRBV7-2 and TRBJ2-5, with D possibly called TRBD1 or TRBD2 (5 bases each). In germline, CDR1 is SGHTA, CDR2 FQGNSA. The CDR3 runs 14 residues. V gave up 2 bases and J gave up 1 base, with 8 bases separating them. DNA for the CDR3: TGTGCCAGCAGCTTACCGGGGCCCCAAGAGACCCAGTACTTC. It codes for CASSLPGPQETQYF.

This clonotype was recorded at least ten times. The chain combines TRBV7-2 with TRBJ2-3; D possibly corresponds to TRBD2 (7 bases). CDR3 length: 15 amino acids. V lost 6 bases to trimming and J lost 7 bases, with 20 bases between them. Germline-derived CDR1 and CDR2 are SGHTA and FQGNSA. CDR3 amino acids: CASSQMGGGQNTQYF. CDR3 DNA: TGTGCCAGCAGTCAGATGGGGGGGGGCCAAAATACGCAGTATTTT.

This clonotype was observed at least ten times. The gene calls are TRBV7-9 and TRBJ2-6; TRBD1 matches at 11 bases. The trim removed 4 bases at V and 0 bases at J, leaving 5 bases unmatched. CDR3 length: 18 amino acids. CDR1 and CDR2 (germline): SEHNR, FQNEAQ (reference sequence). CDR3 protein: CASSYTGTGGSGANVLTF. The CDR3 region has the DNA TGTGCCAGCAGCTATACCGGGACAGGGGGCTCTGGGGCCAACGTCCTGACTTTC. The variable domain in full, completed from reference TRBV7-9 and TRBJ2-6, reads DTGVSQNPRHKITKRGQNVTFRCDPISEHNRLYWYRQTLGQGPEFLTYFQNEAQLEKSRLLSDRFSAERPKGSFSTLEIQRTEQGDSAMYLCASSYTGTGGSGANVLTFGAGSRLTVL.

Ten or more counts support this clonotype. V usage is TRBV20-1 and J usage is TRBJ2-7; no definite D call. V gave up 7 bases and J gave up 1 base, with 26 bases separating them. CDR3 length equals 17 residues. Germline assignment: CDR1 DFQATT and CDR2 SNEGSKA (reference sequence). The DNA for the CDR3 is TGCAGTGTATCGAGGCAGGTTCTATTTATTTTGTCCTACGAGCAGTACTTC. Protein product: CSVSRQVLFILSYEQYF.

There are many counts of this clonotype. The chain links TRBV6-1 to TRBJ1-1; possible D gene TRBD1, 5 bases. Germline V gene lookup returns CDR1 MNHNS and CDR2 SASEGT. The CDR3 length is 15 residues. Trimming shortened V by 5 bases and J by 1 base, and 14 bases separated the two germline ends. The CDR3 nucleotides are TGTGCCAGCAGTTACATTCGACAGCCGAACACTGAAGCTTTCTTT. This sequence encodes CASSYIRQPNTEAFF.

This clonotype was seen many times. For the CDR3, the DNA is TGTGCCAGCAGTTACCCGCCCGGGACTAGCGGGAGACGGGGCACAGATACGCAGTATTTT. This translates into CASSYPPGTSGRRGTDTQYF. The genes are TRBV6-5 and TRBJ2-3; 14 bases map to TRBD2. The germline CDR1 and CDR2 sequences are MNHEY and SVGAGI. V lost 2 bases, J lost 1 base, and 11 bases stayed unmatched. The CDR3 totals 20 residues.

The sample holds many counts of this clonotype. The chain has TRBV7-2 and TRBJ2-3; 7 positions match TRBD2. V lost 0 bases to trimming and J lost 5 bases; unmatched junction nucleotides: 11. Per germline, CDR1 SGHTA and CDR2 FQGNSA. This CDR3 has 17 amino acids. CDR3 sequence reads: CASSLAPSSGVLDTQYF. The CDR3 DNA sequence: TGTGCCAGCAGCTTAGCGCCTTCCAGCGGGGTGTTAGATACGCAGTATTTT. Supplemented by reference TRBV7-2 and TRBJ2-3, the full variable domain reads GAGVSQSPSNKVTEKGKDVELRCDPISGHTALYWYRQSLGQGLEFLIYFQGNSAPDKSGLPSDRFSAERTGGSVSTLTIQRTQQEDSAVYLCASSLAPSSGVLDTQYFGPGTRLTVL.

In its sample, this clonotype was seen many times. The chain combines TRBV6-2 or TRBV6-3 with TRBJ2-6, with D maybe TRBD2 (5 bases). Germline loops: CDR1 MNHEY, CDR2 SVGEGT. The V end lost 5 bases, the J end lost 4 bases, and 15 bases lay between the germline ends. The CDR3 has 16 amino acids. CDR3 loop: CASSPTRAGGANVLTF. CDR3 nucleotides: TGTGCCAGCAGTCCGACGCGGGCGGGCGGGGCCAACGTCCTGACTTTC.

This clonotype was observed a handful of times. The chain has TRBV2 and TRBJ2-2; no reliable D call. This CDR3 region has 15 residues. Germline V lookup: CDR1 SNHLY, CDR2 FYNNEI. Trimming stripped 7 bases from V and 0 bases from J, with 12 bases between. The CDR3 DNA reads TGTGCCAGCAAAGCTACAGTGTCGAACACCGGGGAGCTGTTTTTT. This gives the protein CASKATVSNTGELFF.

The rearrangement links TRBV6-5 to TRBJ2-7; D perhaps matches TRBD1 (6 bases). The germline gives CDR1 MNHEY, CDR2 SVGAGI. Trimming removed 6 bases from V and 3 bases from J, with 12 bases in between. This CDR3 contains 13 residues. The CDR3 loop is CASSRGTIYEQYF. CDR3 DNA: TGTGCCAGCAGCCGAGGGACAATCTACGAGCAGTACTTC.

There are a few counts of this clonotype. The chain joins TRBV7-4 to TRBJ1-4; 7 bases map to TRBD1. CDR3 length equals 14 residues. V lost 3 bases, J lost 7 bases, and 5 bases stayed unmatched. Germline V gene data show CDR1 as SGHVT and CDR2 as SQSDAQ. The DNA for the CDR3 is TGTGCCAGCAGCTTTCGGACAGGCGGTGAAAAACTGTTTTTT. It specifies CASSFRTGGEKLFF.

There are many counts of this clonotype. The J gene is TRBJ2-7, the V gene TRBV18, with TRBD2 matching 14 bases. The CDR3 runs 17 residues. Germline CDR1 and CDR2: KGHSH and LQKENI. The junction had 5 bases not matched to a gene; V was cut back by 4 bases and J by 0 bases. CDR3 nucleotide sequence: TGTGCCAGCTCACGGACTAGCGGGGGGCCTAGCTCCTACGAGCAGTACTTC. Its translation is CASSRTSGGPSSYEQYF.